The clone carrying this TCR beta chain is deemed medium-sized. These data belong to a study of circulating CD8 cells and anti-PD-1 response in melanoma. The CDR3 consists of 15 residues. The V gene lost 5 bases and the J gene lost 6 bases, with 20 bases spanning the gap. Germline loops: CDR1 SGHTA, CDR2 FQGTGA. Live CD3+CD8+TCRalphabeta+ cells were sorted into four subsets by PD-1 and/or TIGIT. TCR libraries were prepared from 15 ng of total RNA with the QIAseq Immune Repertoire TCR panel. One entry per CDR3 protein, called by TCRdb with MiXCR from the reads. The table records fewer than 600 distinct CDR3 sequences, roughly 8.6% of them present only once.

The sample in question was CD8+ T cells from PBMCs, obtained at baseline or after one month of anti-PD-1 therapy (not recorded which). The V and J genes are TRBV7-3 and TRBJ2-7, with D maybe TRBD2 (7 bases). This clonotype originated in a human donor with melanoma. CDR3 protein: CASSPRLGGPGEQYF. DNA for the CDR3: TGTGCCAGCAGCCCCCGTTTGGGGGGGCCGGGCGAGCAGTACTTC.